Following are 9 T cell receptor beta chains from one sample sequenced in a study of blood T cells in healthy people across ages. Primed by a sample-barcoded 5' primer and a J-beta primer mix, a second PCR proceeded for roughly 7 to 12 cycles. TCRdb analysed the 5' RACE reads with MiXCR anew, one entry per CDR3 protein. Among more than 800,000 distinct CDR3 sequences listed, around 43% were seen once. Sequencing was performed on blood. These receptors all come from a woman aged 55-69 years in good health.

This clonotype was seen a few times. This sequence joins TRBV4-2 and TRBJ2-1; 11 bases agree with TRBD2. The DNA end is a closer match to TRBJ2-7, so the J assignment may be wrong. In germline, CDR1 is LGHNA, CDR2 YNFKEQ. This CDR3 region has 17 residues. This chain's CDR3 is CASSDHGTSGTYNEQYF. CDR3 nucleotides: TGTGCCAGCAGCGATCACGGGACTAGCGGTACCTACAATGAGCAGTACTTC.

The chain recombines TRBV20-1 with TRBJ2-6; 7 nucleotides align to TRBD1. After removal of 5 bases from V and 0 bases from J, the junction contained 7 bases not matched to a gene. Germline lookup yields CDR1 DFQATT and CDR2 SNEGSKA (reference sequence). The CDR3 contains 16 residues. CDR3 in DNA: TGCAGTGCTTGGGGACAGACGCGCTCTGGGGCCAACGTCCTGACTTTC. Protein sequence: CSAWGQTRSGANVLTF.

This clonotype appeared a single time. The chain joins TRBV9 to TRBJ2-3; maybe TRBD2 (5 bases). Germline loops: CDR1 SGDLS, CDR2 YYNGEE. The V end was cut by 7 bases, the J end by 0 bases, with 15 bases between. The CDR3 runs to 15 residues. For the CDR3, the DNA is TGTGCCAGCGGCCCCCCTAGCACTAGCACAGATACGCAGTATTTT. Translation gives CASGPPSTSTDTQYF.

The chain combines TRBV20-1 with TRBJ2-7, with 9 bases fitting TRBD1. V was pared by 7 bases and J by 5 bases, with 6 bases of the junction left unmatched. The CDR3 is 12 amino acids. In germline, CDR1 is DFQATT, CDR2 SNEGSKA (reference sequence). CDR3 sequence (DNA): TGCAGTGGAGACGACAGGGGGGACGAGCAGTACTTC. Translated, it gives CSGDDRGDEQYF.

The chain links TRBV18 to TRBJ1-6; D is uncertain. The V end was cut by 6 bases, the J end by 14 bases, with 17 bases between. CDR1 and CDR2 (germline): KGHSH, LQKENI. This CDR3 is 13 amino acids long. The CDR3 sequence is CASSTLGSSALHF. The CDR3, as DNA: TGTGCCAGCTCCACCTTGGGGAGTTCCGCCCTCCACTTT.

The sample holds a few counts of this clonotype. The V gene is TRBV9, the J gene TRBJ2-7; possibly TRBD1 for D (6 bases). The CDR3 is 15 amino acids. The germline CDR1 and CDR2 sequences are SGDLS and YYNGEE. The V end lost 3 bases, the J end lost 3 bases, and 16 bases lay between the germline ends. The chain's CDR3 is CASSATTGDYYEQYF. Here the CDR3 DNA reads TGTGCCAGCAGCGCTACGACAGGAGACTACTACGAGCAGTACTTC.

This chain connects TRBV3-1 to TRBJ1-2, with D maybe TRBD1 (6 bases). Germline V gene lookup returns CDR1 LGHDT and CDR2 YNNKEL (reference sequence). The CDR3 runs 16 residues. Trimming removed 4 bases at V and 4 bases at J, with 19 bases between. CDR3 sequence: CASSPQTGRIGYGYTF. CDR3 DNA: TGTGCCAGCAGCCCTCAGACAGGTCGAATTGGCTATGGCTACACCTTC.

This clonotype was recorded a few times. This rearrangement joins TRBV5-1 to TRBJ2-1; D ambiguous. CDR1 and CDR2 (germline): SGHRS, YFSETQ. Trimming pared 4 bases from V and 4 bases from J, leaving 18 bases between. The CDR3 totals 16 residues. The DNA of the CDR3 is TGCGCCAGCAGCACCGGACCGGATTCCTTTTACAATGAGCAGTTCTTC. Its translation: CASSTGPDSFYNEQFF.

A few counts support this clonotype. This chain links TRBV3-1 with TRBJ2-4; no clear D. The germline V gene encodes CDR1 LGHDT and CDR2 YNNKEL (reference sequence). The V end lost 6 bases, the J end lost 5 bases, and 8 bases lay between the germline ends. The CDR3 covers 12 residues. CDR3 sequence: CASSPDENIQYF. CDR3 bases: TGTGCCAGCAGTCCAGATGAAAACATTCAGTACTTC.